This T cell receptor beta chain was identified during a study of shared clonotypes between healthy human individuals. A note on this clone: Its cognate antigen is unknown.

V was cut by 3 bases and J by 3 bases, with 17 bases left in between. Germline assignment: CDR1 KGHSH and CDR2 LQKENI. This CDR3 has 16 residues. Only in-frame clones appear in the TCRdb table, and some are missing; sequencing was by immunoSEQ multiplex PCR. The sample lists 550,000 to 850,000 clones, approximately 79% occurring once. The study's findings and limits: Naive subsets generally exceeded memory subsets in estimated richness.

The chain uses TRBV18 and TRBJ1-1; D is possibly TRBD1 (6 bases). Material: memory CD4+ T cells sorted from blood. Described subset: CD45RA-negative fraction. The origin of this receptor is a woman in her 30s in good health. The CDR3: CASSPMAGAWDTEAFF. The CDR3 bases are TGTGCCAGCTCACCGATGGCAGGGGCTTGGGACACTGAAGCTTTCTTT.